A single sample is the source of the 16 T cell receptor beta chains below, sequenced in a study of beta chain features in type 1 diabetes. Of the isolated RNA, all was reverse transcribed, and so the sequenced material was expressed TCRB transcripts. Here immunoSEQ multiplex PCR was the method, and the copy in TCRdb shows in-frame clones only, minus some. The sample lists tens of thousands of clones, approximately 45% occurring once. The antigens these receptors bind are not known. Whole-study results and caveats: TCRB CDR3s were moderately but significantly shorter in Type 1 diabetes patients in all four CD4+ subsets.

The sequenced material came from Tregs from blood. These receptors all come from a man in his thirties or forties with type 1 diabetes.

The chain carries TRBV7-2 and TRBJ2-1; possibly TRBD2 for D (6 bases). Looked up from germline, CDR1 is SGHTA and CDR2 is FQGNSA. V lost 2 bases and J lost 2, with 13 bases in between. CDR3 size: 16 residues. The CDR3: CASSLLPGAAYNEQFF. The CDR3 bases are TGTGCCAGCAGCTTATTGCCGGGAGCGGCCTACAATGAGCAGTTCTTC.

The CDR3 loop is CASSLEAGRVSYEQYF. CDR3 nucleotides: TGTGCCAGCAGCTTAGAGGCCGGGAGGGTCTCCTACGAGCAGTACTTC. This rearrangement joins TRBV7-2 to TRBJ2-5, with 8 bases aligning to TRBD2. The DNA matches TRBJ2-7 better at its end, which makes the J call doubtful. Germline lookup yields CDR1 SGHTA and CDR2 FQGNSA. The CDR3 totals 16 residues.

This clone was recorded a few times. V is TRBV7-9 and J is TRBJ2-1; D is ambiguous. There are 14 residues in the CDR3. Germline-derived CDR1 and CDR2 are SEHNR and FQNEAQ (reference sequence). With 0 bases removed from V and 10 bases from J, the gap between germline ends came to 13 bases. The CDR3 DNA sequence: TGTGCCAGCAGCTTAGCGGGCACGGTGGGCGAGCAGTTCTTC. Translating gives CASSLAGTVGEQFF.

The J gene is TRBJ1-1, the V gene TRBV7-2, with 7 bases that match TRBD1. The V gene end was trimmed by 3 bases and the J gene end by 0 bases; junction bases not matched to a gene: 4. Per germline, CDR1 SGHTA and CDR2 FQGNSA. The CDR3 has 15 residues. CDR3: CASSLPQGVNTEAFF. The CDR3 region has the DNA TGTGCCAGCAGCTTGCCTCAGGGGGTGAACACTGAAGCTTTCTTT. Filled out from reference TRBV7-2 and TRBJ1-1, the complete variable domain reads GAGVSQSPSNKVTEKGKDVELRCDPISGHTALYWYRQSLGQGLEFLIYFQGNSAPDKSGLPSDRFSAERTGGSVSTLTIQRTQQEDSAVYLCASSLPQGVNTEAFFGQGTRLTVV.

There are a few counts of this clone. The V call is TRBV28, the J call TRBJ1-2; 8 bases agree with TRBD1. V lost 3 bases to trimming and J lost 8 bases; unmatched junction nucleotides: 8. Germline values: CDR1 MDHEN, CDR2 SYDVKM. CDR3 length equals 14 residues. The CDR3 bases are TGTGCCAGCAGTTTCCCAACAGGGGGAGGCGGCTACACCTTC. Translation gives CASSFPTGGGGYTF.

The chain is built from TRBV2 and TRBJ2-5, with TRBD2 identical over 11 bases. In germline, CDR1 is SNHLY, CDR2 FYNNEI. V was clipped by 8 bases and J by 5 bases; unmatched bases: 7. There are 14 residues in the CDR3. Written as DNA, the CDR3 is TGTGCCAGCGGCGGACTAGCGGGCTGGGAGACCCAGTACTTC. It translates to CASGGLAGWETQYF.

The V call is TRBV6-8, the J call TRBJ2-7; 8 bases map to TRBD1. This CDR3 spans 9 amino acids. Per the germline V gene, CDR1 is MNHGY and CDR2 is SAAAGT. Losses at the gene ends were 9 bases for V and 12 bases for J; bases not matched to a gene: 4. The CDR3 here is CARSGTGYF. CDR3 nucleotides: TGTGCCAGATCCGGGACAGGGTACTTC.

This clone was counted a few times. The rearrangement links TRBV18 to TRBJ2-2, with unresolved D. Trimming pared 5 bases from V and 1 base from J, leaving 8 bases between. The CDR3 loop spans 14 amino acids. Per the germline V gene, CDR1 is KGHSH and CDR2 is LQKENI. CDR3 in amino acids: CASSSDLNTGELFF. The CDR3 DNA reads TGTGCCAGCTCATCCGACTTGAACACCGGGGAGCTGTTTTTT. Drawing the rest from reference TRBV18 and TRBJ2-2, the complete variable domain is NAGVMQNPRHLVRRRGQEARLRCSPMKGHSHVYWYRQLPEEGLKFMVYLQKENIIDESGMPKERFSAEFPKEGPSILRIQQVVRGDSAAYFCASSSDLNTGELFFGEGSRLTVL.

V usage is TRBV5-6 and J usage is TRBJ2-7; tentatively, D is TRBD2 (5 bases). Trimming took 2 bases from V and 6 from J, leaving 12 bases between them. CDR1 is SGHDT, CDR2 YYEEEE, per germline. CDR3 length: 13 residues. In DNA form, the CDR3 reads TGTGCCAGCAGCTTCCGGGGAAGAGGCGAGCAGTACTTC. It encodes CASSFRGRGEQYF.

This rearrangement joins TRBV11-2 to TRBJ2-5, with TRBD1 identical over 11 bases. V shed 1 base and J 4 bases; nucleotides not matched to a gene: 2. CDR1 is SGHAT and CDR2 is FQNNGV in the germline V gene. The CDR3 contains 15 residues. The CDR3 DNA is TGTGCCAGCAGCTTAGTGGGGACAGGGGGAGAGACCCAGTACTTC. This translates into CASSLVGTGGETQYF.

The genes are TRBV20-1 and TRBJ1-1; D is unclear. This CDR3 has 11 amino acids. V was cut by 5 bases and J by 7 bases, with 11 bases left in between. Germline lookup yields CDR1 DFQATT and CDR2 SNEGSKA (reference sequence). CDR3 sequence: CSAGIAIEAFF. The CDR3 region has the DNA TGCAGTGCTGGCATAGCTATTGAAGCTTTCTTT.

In its sample, this clone was seen once. This sequence joins TRBV27 and TRBJ2-3, with TRBD1 identical over 10 bases. The CDR3 loop spans 16 amino acids. Trimming at V came to 2 bases and at J to 3 bases, leaving 5 bases not matched to a gene. Germline lookup yields CDR1 MNHEY and CDR2 SMNVEV (reference sequence). The CDR3 protein is CASSLQPGQGTDTQYF. The CDR3 bases are TGTGCCAGCAGTTTACAACCGGGACAGGGGACAGATACGCAGTATTTT.

This clone was observed a few times. This CDR3 is CASSESTGFGQPQHF. The CDR3, as DNA: TGTGCCAGCAGTGAATCGACAGGGTTCGGACAGCCCCAGCATTTT. This rearrangement joins TRBV25-1 to TRBJ1-5; the match to TRBD1 covers 7 bases. Per the germline V gene, CDR1 is MGHDK and CDR2 is SYGVNS. This CDR3 contains 15 residues. Losses at the gene ends were 1 base for V and 7 bases for J; bases not matched to a gene: 7. Full variable domain (missing parts from reference TRBV25-1 and TRBJ1-5): EADIYQTPRYLVIGTGKKITLECSQTMGHDKMYWYQQDPGMELHLIHYSYGVNSTEKGDLSSESTVSRIRTEHFPLTLESARPSHTSQYLCASSESTGFGQPQHFGDGTRLSIL.

The sample holds a few counts of this clone. The gene calls are TRBV29-1 and TRBJ2-3; TRBD2 matches at 9 bases. CDR1 and CDR2 (germline): SQVTM, ANQGSEA. The CDR3 length is 14 residues. Trimming cost V 5 bases and J 0 bases; bases outside gene matches: 3. CDR3 DNA sequence: TGCAGCGTTCTAGCGGGACCAAGCACAGATACGCAGTATTTT. Translating gives CSVLAGPSTDTQYF.

The rearrangement joins TRBV27 to TRBJ2-2, with a possible D match to TRBD1 (6 bases). With 6 bases removed from V and 5 bases from J, the gap between germline ends came to 13 bases. This CDR3 is 14 amino acids long. Per the germline V gene, CDR1 is MNHEY and CDR2 is SMNVEV (reference sequence). DNA of the CDR3: TGTGCCAGCAGAATGGACAGTACGACCGGGGAGCTGTTTTTT. It specifies CASRMDSTTGELFF.

V usage is TRBV6-1 and J usage is TRBJ1-2; D possibly corresponds to TRBD1 (5 bases). Germline CDR1 is MNHNS and CDR2 is SASEGT. V lost 10 bases and J 0 bases, leaving 18 bases between the germline ends. This CDR3 comprises 15 residues. CDR3 nucleotide sequence: TGTGCCATCTTCCGGGCAGCAGGGTCTAACTATGGCTACACCTTC. Translation: CAIFRAAGSNYGYTF.